This entry features one TCR beta chain sequence. This sample stems from a study of shared T cell receptors in the human thymus. The data were produced by immunoSEQ multiplex PCR, yet TCRdb's version contains in-frame clones alone and is incomplete. The profile covers 630,000 or so clones, with 80% to 90% appearing a single time and 0.0094% taken by the ten largest. From germline, CDR1 is SNHLY and CDR2 FYNNEI. The V segment lost 6 bases and the J segment 0 bases; nucleotides outside the gene matches: 5. The CDR3 length is 15 residues. These data are also associated with another study on human thymus T cells.

The rearrangement joins TRBV2 to TRBJ2-3, with 8 bases lining up with TRBD1. The clonotype originates from a boy younger than two with a congenital heart defect. The specimen sequenced was thymocytes. The CDR3 DNA is TGTGCCAGCAGGACGACAGGGGACAGCACAGATACGCAGTATTTT. It codes for CASRTTGDSTDTQYF.